This TCR beta chain derives from a study of OX40 agonist ivuxolimab in advanced cancers. The protocol was immunoSEQ multiplex PCR, while the TCRdb copy is restricted to in-frame clones and leaves out a portion. Of roughly 19,000 clones in the sample, about three quarters were seen once. The germline CDR1 and CDR2 sequences are LNHDA and SQIVND (reference sequence). The CDR3 loop spans 16 amino acids. J lost 1 base, V lost 3 bases, and 5 bases had no gene match. Sequencing used CD4+ or CD8+ T cells sorted from blood, obtained in a trial of the OX40 agonist ivuxolimab. V is TRBV19 and J is TRBJ2-2; TRBD1 aligns across 7 bases. This sequence was found in an adult with an advanced solid tumor such as melanoma, head and neck, liver or kidney cancer. CDR3 in DNA: TGTGCCAGTAGTATCCGGGACAGCCTGAACACCGGGGAGCTGTTTTTT. Its protein product is CASSIRDSLNTGELFF.